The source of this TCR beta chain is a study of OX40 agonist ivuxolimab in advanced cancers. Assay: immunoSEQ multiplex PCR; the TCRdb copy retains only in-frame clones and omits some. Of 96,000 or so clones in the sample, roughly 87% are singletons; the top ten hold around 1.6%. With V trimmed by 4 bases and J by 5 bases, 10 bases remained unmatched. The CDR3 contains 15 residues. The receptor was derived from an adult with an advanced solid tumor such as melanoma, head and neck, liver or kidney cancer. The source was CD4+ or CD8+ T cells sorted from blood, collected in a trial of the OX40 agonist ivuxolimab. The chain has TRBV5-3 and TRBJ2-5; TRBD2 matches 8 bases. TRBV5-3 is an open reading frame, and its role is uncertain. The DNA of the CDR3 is TGTGCCAGAAGCCAGTGGGGCGGGAGGCTGGAGACCCAGTACTTC. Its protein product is CARSQWGGRLETQYF.